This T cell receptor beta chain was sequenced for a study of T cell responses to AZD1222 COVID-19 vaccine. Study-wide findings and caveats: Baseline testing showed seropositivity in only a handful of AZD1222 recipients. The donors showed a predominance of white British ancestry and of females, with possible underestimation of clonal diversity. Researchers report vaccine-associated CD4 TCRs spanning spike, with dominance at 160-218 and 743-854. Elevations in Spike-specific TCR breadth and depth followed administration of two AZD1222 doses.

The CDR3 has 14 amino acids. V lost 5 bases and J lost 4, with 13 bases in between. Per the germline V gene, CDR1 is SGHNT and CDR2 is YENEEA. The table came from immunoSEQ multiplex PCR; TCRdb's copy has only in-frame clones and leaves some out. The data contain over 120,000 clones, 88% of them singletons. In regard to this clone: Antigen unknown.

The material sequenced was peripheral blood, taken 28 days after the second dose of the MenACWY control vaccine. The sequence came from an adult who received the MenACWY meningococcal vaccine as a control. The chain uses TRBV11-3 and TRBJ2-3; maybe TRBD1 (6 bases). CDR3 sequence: CASSGVQGADTQYF. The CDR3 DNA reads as TGTGCCAGCAGCGGAGTACAGGGAGCAGATACGCAGTATTTT.